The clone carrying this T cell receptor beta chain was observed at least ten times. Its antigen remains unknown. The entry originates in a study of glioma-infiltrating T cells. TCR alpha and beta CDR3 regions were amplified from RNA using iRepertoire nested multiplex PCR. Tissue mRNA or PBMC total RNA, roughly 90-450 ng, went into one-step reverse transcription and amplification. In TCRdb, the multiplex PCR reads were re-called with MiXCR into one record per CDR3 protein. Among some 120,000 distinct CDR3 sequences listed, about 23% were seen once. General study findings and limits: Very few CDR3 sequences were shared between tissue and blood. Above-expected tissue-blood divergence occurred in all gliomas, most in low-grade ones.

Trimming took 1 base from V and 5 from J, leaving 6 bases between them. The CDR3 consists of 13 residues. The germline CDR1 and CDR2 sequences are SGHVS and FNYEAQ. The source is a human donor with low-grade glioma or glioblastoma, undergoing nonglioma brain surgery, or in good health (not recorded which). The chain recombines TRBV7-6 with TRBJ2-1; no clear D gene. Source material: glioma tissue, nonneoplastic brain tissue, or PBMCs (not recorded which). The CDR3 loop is CASSLVADNEQFF. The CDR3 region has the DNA TGTGCCAGCAGCTTAGTGGCAGACAATGAGCAGTTCTTC.